This record looks at one T cell receptor beta chain sequence and its context. The data originate from a study of T cell changes during pregnancy in multiple sclerosis. Clones were sequenced by immunoSEQ multiplex PCR, and TCRdb holds only the in-frame ones, with some missing. Among 55,000 to 70,000 clones listed, around 89% were seen once. Trimming pared 0 bases from V and 5 bases from J, leaving 7 bases between. Germline V gives CDR1 SGHRS, CDR2 YFSETQ. The CDR3 runs to 13 residues. The rearrangement joins TRBV5-1 to TRBJ2-3; weak D call: TRBD2 (5 bases). The material sequenced was peripheral blood, taken after pregnancy. The source is a female donor with multiple sclerosis, enrolled in a pregnancy study. CDR3 protein: CASSLAREDTQYF. The CDR3 bases are TGCGCCAGCAGCTTGGCGAGGGAAGATACGCAGTATTTT.